A selection of T cell receptor beta chains follows, all from one sample in a study of OX40 agonist ivuxolimab in advanced cancers. Data came from immunoSEQ multiplex PCR; TCRdb stores just in-frame clones and leaves some out. The table records some 150,000 clones, roughly 91% of them present only once. Sequenced here: CD4+ or CD8+ T cells sorted from blood, sampled in a trial of the OX40 agonist ivuxolimab. The receptors were sampled from an adult with an advanced solid tumor such as melanoma, head and neck, liver or kidney cancer. CDR3s include the opening cysteine and the closing phenylalanine or tryptophan. D genes are given only for firm matches. For some rows the clone size is stated as once, few or many, or as a class when expanded; others skip it.

v_gene	abundance	j_gene	d_gene	CDR3nt	CDR3aa
TRBV5-1	.	TRBJ2-7	.	TGCGCCAGCAGCTTGGGCGGTGGCCAATTCTACGAGCAGTACTTC	CASSLGGGQFYEQYF
TRBV6-6	.	TRBJ2-5	.	TGTGCCAGCAGTTCGCCCGAGACTAGGGGTCAAGAGACCCAGTACTTC	CASSSPETRGQETQYF
TRBV7-9	.	TRBJ1-4	.	TGTGCCAGCAGCGGCACGATCACTGAAAAACTGTTTTTT	CASSGTITEKLFF
TRBV7-2	.	TRBJ2-2	.	TGTGCCAGCAGCTTAGATTTGTTGGAAGCCGGGGAGCTGTTTTTT	CASSLDLLEAGELFF
TRBV2	.	TRBJ1-2	.	TGTGCCAGCAGTGAAGGTTTTGGGTATGGCTACACCTTC	CASSEGFGYGYTF
TRBV27	.	TRBJ1-1	.	TGTGCCAGCAGTTTTCGCGGTTTGGGCACTGAAGCTTTCTTT	CASSFRGLGTEAFF
TRBV5-4	.	TRBJ2-1	TRBD2	TGTGCCAGCAGCCAAGAACTAGCGGGATACCCCTACAATGAGCAGTTCTTC	CASSQELAGYPYNEQFF
TRBV6-6	few	TRBJ2-7	.	TGTGCCAGCAGTTACTCGCAGTCCGACTACGAGCAGTACTTC	CASSYSQSDYEQYF
TRBV7-2	.	TRBJ2-7	TRBD1	TGTGCCAGCACCTTGGACAGGGGGAACTACGAGCAGTACTTC	CASTLDRGNYEQYF
TRBV18	.	TRBJ2-3	TRBD2	TGTGCCAGCTCACCACCGGTCGGGGGGGGCACAGATACGCAGTATTTT	CASSPPVGGGTDTQYF
TRBV5-1	once	TRBJ1-6	.	TGCGCCAGCAGCTTTGCCCAGGGATCCTATAATTCACCCCTCCACTTT	CASSFAQGSYNSPLHF
TRBV9	.	TRBJ2-5	TRBD1	TGTGCCAGCAGCCTCGGACAGGGGAGGGTAGAGACCCAGTACTTC	CASSLGQGRVETQYF
TRBV18	.	TRBJ1-3	.	TGTGCCAGCTCCGGCAGCTCTGGAAACACCATATATTTT	CASSGSSGNTIYF
TRBV18	.	TRBJ1-5	.	TGTGCCAGCTCCCAAGGTCTGCGCAATCAGCCCCAGCATTTT	CASSQGLRNQPQHF
TRBV27	.	TRBJ1-4	.	TGTGCCAGCAGTTCGACAGATGAAAAACTGTTTTTT	CASSSTDEKLFF
TRBV5-3	.	TRBJ1-2	.	TGTGCCAGCACTACTCCACAGGGAATAGATGGCTACACCTTC	CASTTPQGIDGYTF
TRBV9	.	TRBJ2-6	TRBD2	TGTGCCAGCAGCGTAGCTTTGAGCGGGGGGACACGACCTGCCCACTCTGGGGCCAACGTCCTGACTTTC	CASSVALSGGTRPAHSGANVLTF
TRBV25-1	.	TRBJ2-5	TRBD1	TGTGCCAGCAGTGGTGGCAGGGGGCGGCAAGAGACCCAGTACTTC	CASSGGRGRQETQYF
TRBV27	.	TRBJ1-5	.	TGTGCCAGCAGTTTAGACGGTATCGATCAGCCCCAGCATTTT	CASSLDGIDQPQHF
TRBV7-9	.	TRBJ1-2	.	TGTGCCAGCAGCTTCAATGGGGCGGGTGGCTACACCTTC	CASSFNGAGGYTF
TRBV7-2	.	TRBJ2-2	.	TGTGCCAGCAGCTTATCCCAGGCATCCACCGGGGAGCTGTTTTTT	CASSLSQASTGELFF
TRBV9	.	TRBJ2-2	.	TGTGCCAGCAGCCTTCGACTGAGTGCGAACACCGGGGAGCTGTTTTTT	CASSLRLSANTGELFF
TRBV11-3	.	TRBJ2-7	.	TGTGCCAGCAGCTTAGGGGACGTACCCCACGAGCAGTACTTC	CASSLGDVPHEQYF
TRBV7-5	.	TRBJ1-3	.	TGTGCCAGAAGCTTAAAAAGTGTGGGGGATCGGACTGGAAACACCATATATTTT	CARSLKSVGDRTGNTIYF
TRBV5-5	.	TRBJ2-7	.	TGTGCCAGCAGCTTGACGTCCCGGAGGACAGCCTACGAGCAGTACTTC	CASSLTSRRTAYEQYF
TRBV6-1	.	TRBJ1-2	.	TGTGCCAGCACTGGGCAGACGGCCGGCTACACCTTC	CASTGQTAGYTF
TRBV11-1	once	TRBJ2-6	TRBD2	TGTGCCAGCAGCTTAGGCGGGCGGGAGGGCCGCACTGCCAACGTCCTGACTTTC	CASSLGGREGRTANVLTF
TRBV4-1	.	TRBJ2-2	.	TGCGCCAGCAGCCAAGATAGGGGGACCTTGAACACCGGGGAGCTGTTTTTT	CASSQDRGTLNTGELFF
TRBV5-1	.	TRBJ2-7	.	TGCGCCAGCTTTGACACTCGACCCCCCTACGAGCAGTACTTC	CASFDTRPPYEQYF
TRBV5-1	.	TRBJ1-1	.	TGCGCCAGCAGCTTCCAGGGTCGGGGTACTGAAGCTTTCTTT	CASSFQGRGTEAFF
TRBV5-5	once	TRBJ1-1	TRBD1	TGTGCCAGCAGCAGGGGACAGGGTTTCACTGAAGCTTTCTTT	CASSRGQGFTEAFF
TRBV28	.	TRBJ1-1	.	TGTGCCAGCACCGTAGCGACTGAAGCTTTCTTT	CASTVATEAFF
TRBV7-9	.	TRBJ2-7	.	TGTGCCAGCAGCTTAGCGCGGCTAGCGGACAGCTCCTACGAGCAGTACTTC	CASSLARLADSSYEQYF
TRBV7-2	.	TRBJ2-1	TRBD2	TGTGCCAGCAGGATAGCGGGGGTGGATGAGCAGTTCTTC	CASRIAGVDEQFF
TRBV5-1	.	TRBJ1-4	.	TGCGCCAGCAGCTTGCTCCTAGCGACAGCTATCGAAAAACTGTTTTTT	CASSLLLATAIEKLFF
TRBV28	.	TRBJ2-6	.	TGTGCCAGCAGTTTATTCGCCGGGGCCAACGTCCTGACTTTC	CASSLFAGANVLTF
TRBV4-1	.	TRBJ1-5	.	TGCGCCAGCAGCCAAGGCCGTGGTAGGAGCAATCAGCCCCAGCATTTT	CASSQGRGRSNQPQHF
TRBV4-2	.	TRBJ1-4	.	TGTGCCAGCAGCCCTGGGCCGCCTAATGAAAAACTGTTTTTT	CASSPGPPNEKLFF
TRBV4-1	.	TRBJ2-1	TRBD2	TGCGCCAGCAGACCTAGCGGGGGGGTATACAATGAGCAGTTCTTC	CASRPSGGVYNEQFF
TRBV5-1	.	TRBJ1-1	.	TGCGCCAGCAGCTTGGAGGGGGAGCGGACTGAAGCTTTCTTT	CASSLEGERTEAFF
TRBV5-4	.	TRBJ2-1	.	TGTGCCAGCAGCTTCGCGTTAGAGTATAATGAGCAGTTCTTC	CASSFALEYNEQFF